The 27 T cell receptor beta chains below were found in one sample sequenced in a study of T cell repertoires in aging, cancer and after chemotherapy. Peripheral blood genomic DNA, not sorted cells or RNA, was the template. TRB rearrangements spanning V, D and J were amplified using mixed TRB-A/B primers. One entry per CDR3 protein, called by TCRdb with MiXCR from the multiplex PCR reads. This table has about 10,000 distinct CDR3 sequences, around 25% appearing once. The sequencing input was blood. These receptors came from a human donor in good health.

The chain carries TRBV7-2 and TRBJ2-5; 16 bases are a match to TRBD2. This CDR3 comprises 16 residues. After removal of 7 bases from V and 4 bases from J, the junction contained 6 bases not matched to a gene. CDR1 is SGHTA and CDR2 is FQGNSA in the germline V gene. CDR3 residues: CASMGLAGGRIETQYF. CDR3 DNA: TGTGCCAGCATGGGACTAGCGGGGGGGCGGATAGAGACCCAGTACTTC.

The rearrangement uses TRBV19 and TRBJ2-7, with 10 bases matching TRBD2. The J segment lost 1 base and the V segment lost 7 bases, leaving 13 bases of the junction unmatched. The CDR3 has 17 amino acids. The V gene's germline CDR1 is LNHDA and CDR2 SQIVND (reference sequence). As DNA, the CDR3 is TGTGCCAGTACCCGGGGCGGGCTAGCGGGGGATTCCTACGAGCAGTACTTC. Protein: CASTRGGLAGDSYEQYF.

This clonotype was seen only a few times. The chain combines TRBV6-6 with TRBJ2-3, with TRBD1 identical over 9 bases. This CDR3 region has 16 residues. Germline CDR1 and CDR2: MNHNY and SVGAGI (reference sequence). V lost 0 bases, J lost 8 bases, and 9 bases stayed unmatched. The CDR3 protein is CASSYSNRGQGGTQYF. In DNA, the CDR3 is TGTGCCAGCAGTTACTCGAACAGGGGGCAGGGGGGTACGCAGTATTTT.

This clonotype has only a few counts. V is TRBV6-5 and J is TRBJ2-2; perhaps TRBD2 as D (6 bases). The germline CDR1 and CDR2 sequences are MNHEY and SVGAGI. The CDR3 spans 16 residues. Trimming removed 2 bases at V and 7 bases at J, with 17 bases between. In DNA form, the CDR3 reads TGTGCCAGCAGTTACCTCTCCGGGACTCGGGGCGGGGAGCTGTTTTTT. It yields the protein CASSYLSGTRGGELFF.

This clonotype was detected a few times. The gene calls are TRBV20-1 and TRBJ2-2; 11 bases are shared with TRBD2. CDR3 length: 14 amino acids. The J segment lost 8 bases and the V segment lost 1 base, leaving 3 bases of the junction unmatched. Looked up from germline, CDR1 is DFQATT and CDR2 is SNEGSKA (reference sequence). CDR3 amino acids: CSARATSGAGELFF. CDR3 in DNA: TGCAGTGCTAGAGCGACTAGCGGGGCGGGGGAGCTGTTTTTT.

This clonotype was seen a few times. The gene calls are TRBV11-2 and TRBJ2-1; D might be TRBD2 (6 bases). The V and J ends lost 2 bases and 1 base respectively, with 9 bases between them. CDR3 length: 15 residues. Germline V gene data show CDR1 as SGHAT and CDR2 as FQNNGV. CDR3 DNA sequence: TGTGCCAGCAGCTTAAGGACTATGTCCTACAATGAGCAGTTCTTC. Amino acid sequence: CASSLRTMSYNEQFF.

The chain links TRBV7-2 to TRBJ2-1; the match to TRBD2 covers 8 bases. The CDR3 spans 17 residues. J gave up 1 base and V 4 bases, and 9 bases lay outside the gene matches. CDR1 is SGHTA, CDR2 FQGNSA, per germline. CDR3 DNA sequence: TGTGCCAGCAGCTCCCGGGGGGGGCCAGGTTCCTACAATGAGCAGTTCTTC. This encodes CASSSRGGPGSYNEQFF.

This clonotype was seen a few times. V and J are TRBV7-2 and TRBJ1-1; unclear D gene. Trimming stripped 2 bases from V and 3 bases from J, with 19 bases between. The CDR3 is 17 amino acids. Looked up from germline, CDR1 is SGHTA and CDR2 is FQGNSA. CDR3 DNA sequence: TGTGCCAGCAGCTTACGGCGTTGGTCCCCCGGGGACACTGAAGCTTTCTTT. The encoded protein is CASSLRRWSPGDTEAFF. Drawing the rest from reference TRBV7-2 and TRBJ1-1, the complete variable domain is GAGVSQSPSNKVTEKGKDVELRCDPISGHTALYWYRQSLGQGLEFLIYFQGNSAPDKSGLPSDRFSAERTGGSVSTLTIQRTQQEDSAVYLCASSLRRWSPGDTEAFFGQGTRLTVV.

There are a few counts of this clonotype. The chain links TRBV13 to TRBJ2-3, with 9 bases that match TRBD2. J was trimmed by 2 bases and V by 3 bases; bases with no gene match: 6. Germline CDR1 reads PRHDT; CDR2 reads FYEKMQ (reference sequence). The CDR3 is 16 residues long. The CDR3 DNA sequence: TGTGCCAGCAGCTTGTGGCTAGCGGGGATCACAGATACGCAGTATTTT. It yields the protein CASSLWLAGITDTQYF.

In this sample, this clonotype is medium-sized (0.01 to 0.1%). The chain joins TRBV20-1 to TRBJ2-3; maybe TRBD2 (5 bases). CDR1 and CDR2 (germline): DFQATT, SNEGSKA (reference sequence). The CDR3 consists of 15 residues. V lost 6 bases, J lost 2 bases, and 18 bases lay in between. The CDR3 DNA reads TGCAGTGCCACCCCGTGGCGGGCGGTCACAGATACGCAGTATTTT. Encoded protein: CSATPWRAVTDTQYF.

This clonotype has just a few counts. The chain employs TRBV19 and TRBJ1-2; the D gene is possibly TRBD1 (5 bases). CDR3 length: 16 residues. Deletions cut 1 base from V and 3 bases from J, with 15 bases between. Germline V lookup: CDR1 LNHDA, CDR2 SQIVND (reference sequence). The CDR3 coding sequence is TGTGCCAGTAGTATAGCCGGGGGGAAGAGGGACTATGGCTACACCTTC. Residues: CASSIAGGKRDYGYTF.

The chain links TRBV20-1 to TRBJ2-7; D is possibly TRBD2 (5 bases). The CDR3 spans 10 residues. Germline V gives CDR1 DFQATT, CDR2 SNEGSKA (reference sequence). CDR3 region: CSRSGPVQYF. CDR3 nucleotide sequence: TGCAGCCGGAGCGGACCGGTGCAGTACTTC.

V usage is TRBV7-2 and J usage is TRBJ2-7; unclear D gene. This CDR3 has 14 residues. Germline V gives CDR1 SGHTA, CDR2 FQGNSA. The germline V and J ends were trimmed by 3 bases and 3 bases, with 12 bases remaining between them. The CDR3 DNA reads TGTGCCAGCAGCTTCCAACGGCTAGGCTACGAGCAGTACTTC. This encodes CASSFQRLGYEQYF.

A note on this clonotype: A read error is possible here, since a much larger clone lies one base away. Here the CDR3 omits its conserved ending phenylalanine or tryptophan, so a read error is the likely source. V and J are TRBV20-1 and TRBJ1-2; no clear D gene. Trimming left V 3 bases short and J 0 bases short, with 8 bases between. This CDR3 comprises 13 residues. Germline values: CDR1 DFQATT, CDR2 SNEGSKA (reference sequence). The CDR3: CSASQVANYGYTL. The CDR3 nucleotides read TGCAGTGCTAGCCAGGTCGCTAACTATGGCTACACCTTA.

CDR3 bases: TGTGCCAGCAGCTTAGTGTCGAGGGGCACTGAAGCTTTCTTT. It codes for CASSLVSRGTEAFF. This rearrangement joins TRBV7-9 to TRBJ1-1; the D gene is possibly TRBD1 (5 bases). The germline V and J ends were trimmed by 1 base and 4 bases, with 10 bases remaining between them. Germline V gene sequence: CDR1 SEHNR, CDR2 FQNEAQ (reference sequence). CDR3 length: 14 amino acids.

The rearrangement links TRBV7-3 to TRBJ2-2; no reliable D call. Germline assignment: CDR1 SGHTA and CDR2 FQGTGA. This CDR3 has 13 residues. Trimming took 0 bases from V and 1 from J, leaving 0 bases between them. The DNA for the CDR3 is TGTGCCAGCAGCTTAACGAACACCGGGGAGCTGTTTTTT. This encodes CASSLTNTGELFF.

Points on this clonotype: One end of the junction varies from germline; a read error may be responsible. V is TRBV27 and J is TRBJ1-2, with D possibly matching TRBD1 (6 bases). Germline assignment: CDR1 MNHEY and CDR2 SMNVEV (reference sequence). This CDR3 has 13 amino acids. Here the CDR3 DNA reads TGTGCCAGCAGTTTAATCGGGGGGCGCGGCTACATCTTC. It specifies CASSLIGGRGYIF.

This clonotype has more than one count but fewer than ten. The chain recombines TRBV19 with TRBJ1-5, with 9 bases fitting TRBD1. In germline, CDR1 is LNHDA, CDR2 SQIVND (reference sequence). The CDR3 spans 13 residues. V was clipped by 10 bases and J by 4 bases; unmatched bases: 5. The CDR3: CATGQGWNQPQHF. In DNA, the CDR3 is TGTGCCACCGGACAGGGGTGGAATCAGCCCCAGCATTTT.

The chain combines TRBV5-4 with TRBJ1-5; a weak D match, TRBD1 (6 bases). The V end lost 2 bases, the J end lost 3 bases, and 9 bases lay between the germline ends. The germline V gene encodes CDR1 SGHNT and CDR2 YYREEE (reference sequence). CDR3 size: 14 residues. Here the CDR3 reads CASSLQGFNQPQHF. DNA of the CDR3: TGTGCCAGCAGCTTACAGGGATTCAATCAGCCCCAGCATTTT.

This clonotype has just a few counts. Here the CDR3 reads CASSLGSPNEKLFF. Here the CDR3 DNA reads TGTGCCAGCAGTTTAGGCAGCCCGAATGAAAAACTGTTTTTT. The V gene is TRBV12-3 or TRBV12-4, the J gene TRBJ1-4; D gene ambiguous. This CDR3 spans 14 amino acids. Deletions cut 1 base from V and 5 bases from J, with 8 bases between.

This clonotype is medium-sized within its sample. The CDR3 here is CSARDGGGEQFF. CDR3 coding DNA: TGCAGTGCTAGAGATGGCGGTGGGGAGCAGTTCTTC. V is TRBV20-1 and J is TRBJ2-1; D unclear. The CDR3 spans 12 residues. Germline loops: CDR1 DFQATT, CDR2 SNEGSKA (reference sequence). Trimming removed 0 bases from V and 10 bases from J, with 10 bases in between.

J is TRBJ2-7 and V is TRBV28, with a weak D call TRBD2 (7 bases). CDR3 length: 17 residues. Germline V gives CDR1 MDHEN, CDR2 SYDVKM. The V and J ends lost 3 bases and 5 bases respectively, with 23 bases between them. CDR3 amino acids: CASSFSPPTRGRDEQYF. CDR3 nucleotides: TGTGCCAGCAGTTTCTCCCCCCCGACGCGGGGGCGGGACGAGCAGTACTTC.

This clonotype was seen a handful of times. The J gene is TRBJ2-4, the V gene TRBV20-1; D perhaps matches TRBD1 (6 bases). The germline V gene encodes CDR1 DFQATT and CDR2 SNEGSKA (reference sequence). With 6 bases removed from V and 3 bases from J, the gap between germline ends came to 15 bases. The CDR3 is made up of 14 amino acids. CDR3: CSARNREVKNIQYF. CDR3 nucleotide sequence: TGCAGTGCCAGAAACAGGGAAGTCAAAAACATTCAGTACTTC.

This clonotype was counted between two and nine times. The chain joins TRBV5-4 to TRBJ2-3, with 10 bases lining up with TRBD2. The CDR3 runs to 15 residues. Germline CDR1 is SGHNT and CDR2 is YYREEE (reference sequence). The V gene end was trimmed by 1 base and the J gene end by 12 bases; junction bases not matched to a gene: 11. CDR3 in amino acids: CASSLQAGGATAQYF. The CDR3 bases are TGTGCCAGCAGCTTGCAAGCGGGGGGGGCTACGGCACAGTATTTT.

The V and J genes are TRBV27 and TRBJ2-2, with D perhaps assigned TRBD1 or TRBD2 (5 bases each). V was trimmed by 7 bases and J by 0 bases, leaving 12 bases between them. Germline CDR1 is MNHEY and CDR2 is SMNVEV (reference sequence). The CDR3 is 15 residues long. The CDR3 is CASNRDGPNTGELFF. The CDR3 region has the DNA TGTGCCAGCAACCGGGACGGACCGAACACCGGGGAGCTGTTTTTT.

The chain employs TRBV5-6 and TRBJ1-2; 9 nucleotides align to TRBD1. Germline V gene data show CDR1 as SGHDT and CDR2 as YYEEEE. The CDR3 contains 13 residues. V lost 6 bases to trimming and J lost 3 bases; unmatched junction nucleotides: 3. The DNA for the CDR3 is TGTGCCAGCACCAGACAGGGGGACTATGGCTACACCTTC. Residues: CASTRQGDYGYTF.

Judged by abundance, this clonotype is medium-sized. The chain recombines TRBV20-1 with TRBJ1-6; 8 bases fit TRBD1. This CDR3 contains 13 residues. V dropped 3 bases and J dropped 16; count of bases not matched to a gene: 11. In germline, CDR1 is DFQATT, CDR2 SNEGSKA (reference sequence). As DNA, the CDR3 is TGCAGTGCTAGGGGGGACAGGTCTGCGGTACTCCACTTT. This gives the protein CSARGDRSAVLHF.